This T cell receptor (beta chain) was captured in a study of T cell responses to AZD1222 COVID-19 vaccine. Trimming shortened V by 0 bases and J by 7 bases, and 10 bases separated the two germline ends. Germline V gene sequence: CDR1 SGHNT, CDR2 YYREEE (reference sequence). This CDR3 spans 13 amino acids. Sequencing was performed with immunoSEQ multiplex PCR; in TCRdb, only in-frame clones are kept and a portion is missing. The data show over 100,000 clones, approximately 94% seen once. Notes on the study in general: Spike-wide coverage was observed for vaccine-associated CD4 TCRs, with dominant responses at 160-218 and 743-854. Spike-specific TCR breadth and depth were elevated following two AZD1222 doses. The sample set comprised mostly white British donors with more females, and clonal diversity was possibly underestimated.

A word on this clone: Antigen unknown.

This clonotype was obtained from an adult in good health. This chain links TRBV5-4 with TRBJ1-2; no definite D call. Sequences were derived from peripheral blood, sampled on day 0 of AZD1222 vaccination. CDR3 amino acids: CASSLGTRLGYTF. The DNA for the CDR3 is TGTGCCAGCAGCTTGGGGACCCGACTTGGCTACACCTTC.